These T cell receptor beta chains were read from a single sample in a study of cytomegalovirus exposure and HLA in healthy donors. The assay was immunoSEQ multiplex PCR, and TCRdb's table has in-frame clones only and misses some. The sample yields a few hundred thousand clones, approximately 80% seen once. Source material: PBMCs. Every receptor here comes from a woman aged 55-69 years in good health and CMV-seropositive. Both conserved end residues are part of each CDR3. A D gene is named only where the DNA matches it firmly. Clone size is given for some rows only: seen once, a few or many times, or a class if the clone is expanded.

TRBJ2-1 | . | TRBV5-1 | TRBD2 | CASSLGASGRDEQFF | TGCGCCAGCAGCTTGGGGGCTAGCGGGAGGGATGAGCAGTTCTTC
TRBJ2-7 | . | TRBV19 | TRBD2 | CASSIGTGTSGARSYEQYF | TGTGCCAGTAGTATAGGTACAGGGACTAGCGGGGCCCGTTCCTACGAGCAGTACTTC
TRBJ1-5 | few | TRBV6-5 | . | CASSYSDTNQPQHF | TGTGCCAGCAGTTACTCCGACACCAATCAGCCCCAGCATTTT
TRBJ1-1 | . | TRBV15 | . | CATSRELPGVEAFF | TGTGCCACCAGCAGAGAACTTCCGGGGGTAGAGGCTTTCTTT
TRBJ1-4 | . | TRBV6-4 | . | CASRTAATNEKLFF | TGTGCCAGCAGAACAGCTGCAACTAATGAAAAACTGTTTTTT
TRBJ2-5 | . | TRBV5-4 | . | CASSLALGQTQETQYF | TGTGCCAGCAGCTTGGCATTGGGGCAGACCCAAGAGACCCAGTACTTC
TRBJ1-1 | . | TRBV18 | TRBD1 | CASSPDRGQSEAFF | TGTGCCAGCTCACCGGACAGGGGGCAGTCTGAAGCTTTCTTT
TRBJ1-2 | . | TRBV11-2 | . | CASSSHRVLDGYTF | TGTGCCAGCAGCTCTCACAGGGTGTTAGATGGCTACACCTTC
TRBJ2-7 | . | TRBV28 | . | CASRDTYEQYF | TGTGCCAGCCGGGATACCTACGAGCAGTACTTC
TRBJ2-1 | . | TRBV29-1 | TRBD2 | CSVRTSGTYNEQFF | TGCAGCGTACGGACTAGCGGGACCTACAATGAGCAGTTCTTC
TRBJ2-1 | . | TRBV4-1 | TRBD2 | CASSQGPLPLTSGGNEQFF | TGCGCCAGCAGCCAAGGGCCCCTCCCTTTAACTAGCGGGGGAAATGAGCAGTTCTTC
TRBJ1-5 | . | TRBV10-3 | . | CAISPGGRDQPQHF | TGTGCCATCAGCCCCGGGGGGCGAGATCAGCCCCAGCATTTT
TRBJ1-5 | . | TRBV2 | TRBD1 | CASSPSGGARQPQHF | TGTGCCAGCAGTCCGTCAGGGGGCGCACGCCAGCCCCAGCATTTT
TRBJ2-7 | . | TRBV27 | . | CASRVGERSYEQYF | TGTGCCAGCAGGGTCGGGGAGCGCTCCTACGAGCAGTACTTC
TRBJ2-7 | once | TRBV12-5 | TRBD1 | CASGYDRGHSYEQYF | TGTGCTAGTGGTTACGACAGGGGGCACTCCTACGAGCAGTACTTC
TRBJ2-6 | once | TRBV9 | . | CASSFRLVSGANVLTF | TGTGCCAGCAGCTTTCGACTCGTCTCTGGGGCCAACGTCCTGACTTTC
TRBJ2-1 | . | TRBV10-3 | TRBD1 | CAISVGTGGYNEQFF | TGTGCCATCAGTGTGGGGACAGGCGGCTACAATGAGCAGTTCTTC
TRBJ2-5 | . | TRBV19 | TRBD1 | CASSIAWGGGQGAETQYF | TGTGCCAGTAGTATAGCTTGGGGAGGGGGACAGGGGGCAGAGACCCAGTACTTC
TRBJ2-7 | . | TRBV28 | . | CASSLLTRIPYEQYF | TGTGCCAGCAGTTTATTGACCAGGATTCCCTACGAGCAGTACTTC
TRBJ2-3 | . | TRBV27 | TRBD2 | CASSEQLRLAGTDTQYF | TGTGCCAGCAGTGAACAATTACGACTAGCGGGCACAGATACGCAGTATTTT
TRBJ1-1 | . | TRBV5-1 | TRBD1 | CASSATGANTEAFF | TGCGCCAGCAGCGCGACAGGGGCGAACACTGAAGCTTTCTTT
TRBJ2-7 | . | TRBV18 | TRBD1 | CASSPLGGREHEQYF | TGTGCCAGCTCACCCCTAGGGGGCAGGGAACACGAGCAGTACTTC
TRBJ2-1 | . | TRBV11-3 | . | CASSLGRGGEQFF | TGTGCCAGCAGCTTAGGACGCGGCGGTGAGCAGTTCTTC
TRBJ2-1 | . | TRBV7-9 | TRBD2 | CASSSGLVAVDEQFF | TGTGCCAGCAGCTCCGGACTAGTAGCCGTCGATGAGCAGTTCTTC
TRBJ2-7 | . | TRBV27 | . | CASSGGITPYEQYF | TGTGCCAGCAGCGGGGGTATCACTCCCTACGAGCAGTACTTC
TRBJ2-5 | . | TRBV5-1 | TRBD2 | CASRSGLAGVQETQYF | TGCGCCAGCAGATCCGGACTAGCGGGCGTACAAGAGACCCAGTACTTC
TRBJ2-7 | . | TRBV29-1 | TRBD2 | CSVVPLAGETYEQYF | TGCAGCGTCGTACCACTAGCGGGAGAAACCTACGAGCAGTACTTC
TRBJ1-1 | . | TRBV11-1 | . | CASSPTGTEAFF | TGTGCCAGCAGCCCAACCGGGACTGAAGCTTTCTTT
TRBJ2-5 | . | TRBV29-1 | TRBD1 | CSVEGKTGLGEQYF | TGCAGCGTTGAAGGCAAGACAGGGCTTGGGGAGCAGTACTTC
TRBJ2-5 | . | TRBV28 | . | CASSFEGPGAQYF | TGTGCCAGCAGTTTTGAGGGCCCGGGGGCCCAGTACTTC
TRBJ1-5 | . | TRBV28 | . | CASSFPGVGNQPQHF | TGTGCCAGCAGTTTTCCAGGGGTTGGCAATCAGCCCCAGCATTTT
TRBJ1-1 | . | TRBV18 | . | CASSPSRQPNTEAFF | TGTGCCAGCTCGCCCTCCCGACAGCCGAACACTGAAGCTTTCTTT
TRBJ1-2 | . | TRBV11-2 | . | CASSSTGIYGYTF | TGTGCCAGCAGCTCCACAGGGATATATGGCTACACCTTC
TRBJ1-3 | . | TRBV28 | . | CASSSVGEAAFSGNTIYF | TGTGCCAGCAGTAGTGTCGGGGAGGCAGCCTTCTCTGGAAACACCATATATTTT
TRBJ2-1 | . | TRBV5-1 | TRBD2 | CASSQGLAGANEQFF | TGCGCCAGCAGCCAGGGACTAGCGGGAGCCAATGAGCAGTTCTTC
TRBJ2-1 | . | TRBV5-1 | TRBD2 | CASSPGLAGEYSEQFF | TGCGCCAGCAGCCCGGGACTAGCGGGAGAATACAGTGAGCAGTTCTTC
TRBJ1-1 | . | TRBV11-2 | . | CASSLDPGVNTETFF | TGTGCCAGCAGCTTAGATCCGGGGGTCAACACTGAAACTTTCTTT
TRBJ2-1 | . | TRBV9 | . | CASSARDFNNEQFF | TGTGCCAGCAGCGCCAGGGACTTTAACAATGAGCAGTTCTTC
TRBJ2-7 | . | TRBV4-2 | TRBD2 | CASSQGMGGSSYEQYF | TGTGCCAGCAGCCAAGGCATGGGCGGGAGTTCCTACGAGCAGTACTTC
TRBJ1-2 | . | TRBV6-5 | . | CASSFRGGAGYTF | TGTGCCAGCAGTTTTAGAGGGGGTGCGGGCTACACCTTC
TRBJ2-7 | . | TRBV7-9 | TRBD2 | CASSLGLAGDSYEQYF | TGTGCCAGCAGCTTGGGACTAGCGGGAGACTCCTACGAGCAGTACTTC
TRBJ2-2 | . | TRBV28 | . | CASSLWERGGELFF | TGTGCCAGCAGTTTATGGGAGAGAGGCGGGGAGCTGTTTTTT
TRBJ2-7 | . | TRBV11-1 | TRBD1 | CASSPDRGYEQYF | TGTGCCAGCAGCCCGGACAGGGGTTACGAGCAGTACTTC
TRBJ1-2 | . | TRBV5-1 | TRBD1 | CASSLGGTVYGYTF | TGCGCCAGCAGCTTGGGAGGGACAGTCTATGGCTACACCTTC
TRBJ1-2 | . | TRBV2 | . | CASSGLGGTYGYTF | TGTGCCAGCAGTGGCCTAGGAGGGACCTATGGCTACACCTTC
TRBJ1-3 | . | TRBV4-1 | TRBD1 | CASSPTLRTGSLSGNTIYF | TGCGCCAGCAGCCCTACTCTGAGGACAGGGTCCCTCTCTGGAAACACCATATATTTT
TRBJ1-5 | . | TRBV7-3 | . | CASSHPGQPQHF | TGTGCCAGCAGCCACCCGGGGCAGCCCCAGCATTTT